This T cell receptor beta chain was captured in a study of T cell repertoires in cytomegalovirus infection. Study context: Well-studied HLA-B-restricted epitopes and recently identified HLA-C-restricted epitopes of CMV were both used in the study. TCR beta signatures that were public indicated CMV infection and matching HLA type.

This clonotype was picked up one time. Its antigen is unidentified. The CDR3 loop spans 14 amino acids. Germline trimming cut 6 bases from V and 3 bases from J; bases unmatched to any gene: 8. Germline lookup yields CDR1 SGDLS and CDR2 YYNGEE. In TCRdb, the reads were re-called with MiXCR into one record per CDR3 protein. The sample has 800,000 to 950,000 distinct CDR3 sequences; 30% to 35% are singletons. Findings and caveats of the study: The response measured ex vivo was dominated by TCR beta clonotypes (HLA-C-restricted and CMV-specific). Identification of carriers of CMV plus the relevant HLA was performed using cumulative public TCR beta family frequency.

The V call is TRBV9, the J call TRBJ2-7, with 8 nucleotides matching TRBD1. The TCR was taken from a human donor in good health (CMV status not recorded). Some clones in this sample may be carry-over from other donors' samples. This material consisted of cultured CD8+ T cells from PBMCs, taken from culture after CMV antigen stimulation. The CDR3 DNA reads TGTGCCAGCACCTCGGGACAGGCCGTCTACGAGCAGTACGTC. Its translation is CASTSGQAVYEQYV.